A selection of T cell receptor beta chains follows, all from one sample in a study of immune heterogeneity within non-small cell lung tumors. TCRdb analysed the multiplex PCR reads with MiXCR anew, one entry per CDR3 protein. The table includes 21,000 or so distinct CDR3 sequences, about 29% detected once. Sequenced sample: lung tumor tissue. The receptors were sampled from a man aged 35-49 years with non-small cell lung cancer. The CDR3 runs from the conserved cysteine through the conserved F or W. D genes are given only for firm matches. Only some rows state a clone size, as once, few, many or a class for expanded clones.

>-|TRBJ1-4|13|TRBV20-1|-
CSALGTDNEKLFF
TGCAGTGCTCTCGGGACTGATAATGAAAAACTGTTTTTT
>-|TRBJ1-4|15|TRBV4-3|few
CASSQDFATNEKLFF
TGCGCCAGCAGCCAAGACTTCGCAACTAATGAAAAACTGTTTTTT
>TRBD2|TRBJ2-1|14|TRBV19|many
CASNSGSSYNEQFF
TGTGCCAGTAATAGCGGGAGCTCCTACAATGAGCAGTTCTTC
>TRBD2|TRBJ2-1|18|TRBV11-3|few
CASSIGRTSGRAYNEQFF
TGTGCCAGCAGCATTGGACGGACTAGCGGGAGGGCCTACAATGAGCAGTTCTTC
>TRBD1|TRBJ2-7|13|TRBV30|medium-sized
CAWIVQGAYEQYF
TGTGCCTGGATAGTTCAGGGGGCCTACGAGCAGTACTTC
>-|TRBJ1-5|14|TRBV19|few
CASSIVGGGQPQHF
TGTGCCAGTAGTATAGTGGGGGGGGGACAGCCCCAGCATTTT
>-|TRBJ1-4|14|TRBV20-1|many
CSARTASEEEKLFF
TGCAGTGCTCGAACGGCCTCGGAGGAGGAAAAACTGTTTTTT
>-|TRBJ2-7|15|TRBV19|few
CASSIDRTSSYEQYF
TGTGCCAGTAGTATTGACAGGACGAGCTCCTACGAGCAGTACTTC
>-|TRBJ1-5|18|TRBV6-2/TRBV6-3|many
CASSYSIALSLTKQPQHF
TGTGCCAGCAGTTACTCGATAGCCTTAAGTCTAACGAAACAGCCCCAGCATTTT
>TRBD2|TRBJ2-7|14|TRBV6-1|few
CASSLTGTNYEQYF
TGTGCCAGCAGTTTAACCGGGACTAACTACGAGCAGTACTTC
>TRBD1|TRBJ1-2|15|TRBV6-2/TRBV6-3|many
CASSPTTRQGSGYTF
TGTGCCAGCAGTCCAACTACGAGACAGGGCAGCGGCTACACCTTC
>TRBD1|TRBJ1-6|17|TRBV3-1|-
CASRQVVLTGGRSPLHF
TGTGCCAGCAGGCAAGTTGTTTTGACAGGGGGACGGTCACCCCTCCACTTT
>-|TRBJ1-1|12|TRBV20-1|-
CSARDMVAEAFF
TGCAGTGCGCGGGACATGGTGGCTGAAGCTTTCTTT
>-|TRBJ2-5|13|TRBV20-1|many
CSARDGLWETQYF
TGCAGTGCTAGAGATGGGCTTTGGGAGACCCAGTACTTC
>TRBD2|TRBJ2-4|15|TRBV18|few
CASSPPAGVVNIQYF
TGTGCCAGCTCACCACCAGCGGGAGTCGTAAACATTCAGTACTTC
>-|TRBJ2-1|14|TRBV29-1|many
CSVWGWRADNEQFF
TGCAGCGTCTGGGGATGGCGGGCGGACAATGAGCAGTTCTTC
>TRBD2|TRBJ2-7|14|TRBV20-1|medium-sized
CSARGLAGGYEQYF
TGCAGTGCTAGGGGACTAGCGGGAGGTTACGAGCAGTACTTC
>-|TRBJ2-1|12|TRBV12-3/TRBV12-4|-
CASTPTREGRFF
TGTGCCAGCACCCCGACGAGAGAGGGCCGGTTCTTC
>-|TRBJ2-7|14|TRBV10-3|-
CAISDGGGPPRQYF
TGTGCCATCAGTGACGGTGGGGGGCCGCCCAGGCAGTACTTC
>TRBD1|TRBJ2-7|15|TRBV25-1|many
CASSAHRGPTDEQYF
TGTGCCAGCAGTGCACACAGGGGCCCCACGGACGAGCAGTACTTC
>-|TRBJ1-3|16|TRBV6-1|many
CASSEAGIGSGNTIYF
TGTGCCAGCAGTGAAGCAGGGATCGGATCCGGAAACACCATATATTTT
>-|TRBJ2-2|17|TRBV20-1|many
CSARDPQKGGPAGELFF
TGCAGTGCTAGAGATCCCCAGAAGGGAGGACCAGCCGGGGAGCTGTTTTTT
>TRBD1|TRBJ1-1|15|TRBV19|few
CASSQRQGWYTEAFF
TGTGCCAGTAGTCAAAGACAGGGGTGGTACACTGAAGCTTTCTTT
>TRBD2|TRBJ2-7|17|TRBV11-3|many
CASSPTLGAGGTYEQYF
TGTGCCAGCAGCCCAACATTGGGAGCGGGGGGTACCTACGAGCAGTACTTC
>-|TRBJ2-7|11|TRBV10-3|medium-sized
CAISGGYEQYF
TGTGCCATCAGTGGGGGATACGAGCAGTACTTC
>-|TRBJ1-5|12|TRBV29-1|few
CSVRQVGGPQHF
TGCAGCGTACGACAGGTCGGGGGGCCCCAGCATTTT
>-|TRBJ2-7|12|TRBV5-6|-
CASSLRGFEQYF
TGTGCCAGCAGCCTTCGGGGTTTCGAGCAGTACTTC
>-|TRBJ1-5|17|TRBV7-2|few
CASSLRTTLGINQPQHF
TGTGCCAGCAGCCTAAGAACCACTTTAGGGATCAATCAGCCCCAGCATTTT
>TRBD2|TRBJ2-1|17|TRBV6-1|few
CASSAALAGGKYNEQFF
TGTGCCAGCAGTGCCGCCTTAGCGGGAGGGAAGTACAATGAGCAGTTCTTC
>-|TRBJ1-1|15|TRBV4-3|-
CASSQEWGGNTEAFF
TGCGCCAGCAGCCAAGAATGGGGAGGGAACACTGAAGCTTTCTTT
>-|TRBJ2-5|15|TRBV6-1|many
CASTTHRGLGETQYF
TGTGCCAGCACTACCCATAGGGGTTTAGGGGAGACCCAGTACTTC
>-|TRBJ2-1|14|TRBV27|many
CASRTEVGYNEQFF
TGTGCCAGCAGGACGGAGGTGGGGTACAATGAGCAGTTCTTC
>TRBD2|TRBJ2-1|15|TRBV4-3|-
CASSHGLAGANEQFF
TGCGCCAGCAGCCATGGACTAGCGGGAGCGAATGAGCAGTTCTTC
>-|TRBJ2-7|14|TRBV3-1|few
CASSHLRSVYEQYF
TGTGCCAGCAGCCACCTTAGGTCAGTCTACGAGCAGTACTTC
>TRBD1|TRBJ1-4|15|TRBV10-3|many
CAISDPGQGDEKLFF
TGTGCCATCAGTGATCCGGGACAGGGGGATGAAAAACTGTTTTTT
>TRBD2|TRBJ2-7|15|TRBV19|medium-sized
CASSPLAGSSYEQYF
TGTGCCAGTAGCCCCTTAGCGGGGAGCTCCTACGAGCAGTACTTC
>-|TRBJ1-5|14|TRBV4-1|-
CASSQEASGQPQHF
TGCGCCAGCAGCCAAGAGGCTTCAGGTCAGCCCCAGCATTTT
>-|TRBJ2-3|14|TRBV5-1|-
CASSLGGVADTQYF
TGCGCCAGCAGCTTGGGGGGGGTTGCAGATACGCAGTATTTT
>-|TRBJ2-7|15|TRBV2|few
CASSFRASVSYEQYF
TGTGCCAGCAGTTTTAGGGCTAGCGTCTCCTACGAGCAGTACTTC
>-|TRBJ2-1|16|TRBV7-6|-
CASSASVRAPYNEQFF
TGTGCCAGCAGCGCCAGCGTGAGAGCTCCCTACAATGAGCAGTTCTTC